The rows below give T cell receptor beta chains drawn from one sample of a study of human T cells and chemical hapten exposure. TCRdb passed the RACE reads through MiXCR, listing each CDR3 protein once. This repertoire shows approximately 400,000 distinct CDR3 sequences, approximately 5.1% found once; its top ten account for about 2.5%. The source material was whole blood, sampled in connection with sensitization to the hapten diphenylcyclopropenone (DPC). All receptors derive from a woman in her forties or fifties with alopecia areata. Some clones in this sample may be carry-over from other donors' samples. Each CDR3 is given with its conserved first and last residue. A D gene is named only where the DNA matches it firmly. Some rows have no size entry. The others give once, few or many, or a class for an expanded clone.

d_call: TRBD1; clone_size: few; v_call: TRBV7-2; j_call: TRBJ1-5; cdr3_nt: TGTGCCAGCAGCCCACAGGGGGCACGGAATCAGCCCCAGCATTTT; cdr3_aa: CASSPQGARNQPQHF
d_call: .; clone_size: .; v_call: TRBV10-2; j_call: TRBJ2-5; cdr3_nt: TGCGCCAGCGGGAACCCTGGAGGGACCCAGTACTTC; cdr3_aa: CASGNPGGTQYF
d_call: .; clone_size: many; v_call: TRBV3-1; j_call: TRBJ2-3; cdr3_nt: TGTGCCAGCAGCTCTCTAGCATCATGGGCAGATACGCAGTATTTT; cdr3_aa: CASSSLASWADTQYF
d_call: TRBD1; clone_size: .; v_call: TRBV12-3/TRBV12-4; j_call: TRBJ1-5; cdr3_nt: TGTGCCAGCAGTCCGGGACAGTATCAGCCCCAGCATTTT; cdr3_aa: CASSPGQYQPQHF
d_call: .; clone_size: few; v_call: TRBV24-1; j_call: TRBJ1-3; cdr3_nt: TGTGCCACCAGTGATGGGGACGATGGAAACACCATATATTTT; cdr3_aa: CATSDGDDGNTIYF
d_call: .; clone_size: .; v_call: TRBV27; j_call: TRBJ2-1; cdr3_nt: TGTGCCAGCAGTTGGCTTACCGGCTCCTACAATGAGCAGTTCTTC; cdr3_aa: CASSWLTGSYNEQFF
d_call: TRBD1; clone_size: many; v_call: TRBV13; j_call: TRBJ2-3; cdr3_nt: TGTGCCAGCAGCCCGGACAGGGACAAGAATACGCAGTATTTT; cdr3_aa: CASSPDRDKNTQYF
d_call: .; clone_size: few; v_call: TRBV12-3/TRBV12-4; j_call: TRBJ1-6; cdr3_nt: TGTGCCAGCAGCATGCCGGGCTCACCCCTCCACTTT; cdr3_aa: CASSMPGSPLHF
d_call: .; clone_size: many; v_call: TRBV2; j_call: TRBJ1-3; cdr3_nt: TGTGCCAGCAGGGGTCCTAGGACGAGCTCTGGAAACACCATATATTTT; cdr3_aa: CASRGPRTSSGNTIYF
d_call: .; clone_size: .; v_call: TRBV20-1; j_call: TRBJ2-7; cdr3_nt: TGCAGTGCTAGTTCCAGGGCAATCTACGAGCAGTACTTC; cdr3_aa: CSASSRAIYEQYF
d_call: TRBD1; clone_size: few; v_call: TRBV11-2; j_call: TRBJ1-2; cdr3_nt: TGTGCCAGCAGCTTAGGACAGGGGGAATATGGCTACACCTTC; cdr3_aa: CASSLGQGEYGYTF
d_call: TRBD2; clone_size: few; v_call: TRBV7-9; j_call: TRBJ2-5; cdr3_nt: TGTGCCAGCAGCTTCGCGCGACTAGCGGGAGAGGGGGCTGGACGCCAAGAGACCCAGTACTTC; cdr3_aa: CASSFARLAGEGAGRQETQYF
d_call: .; clone_size: .; v_call: TRBV20-1; j_call: TRBJ1-1; cdr3_nt: TGCAGTGCTAGAGATAGAGGGCAGCCCCACACTGAAGCTTTCTTT; cdr3_aa: CSARDRGQPHTEAFF
d_call: .; clone_size: many; v_call: TRBV9; j_call: TRBJ2-3; cdr3_nt: TGTGCCAGCAGCGTAGGAGGACGTGCAGATACGCAGTATTTT; cdr3_aa: CASSVGGRADTQYF
d_call: .; clone_size: few; v_call: TRBV10-3; j_call: TRBJ2-3; cdr3_nt: TGTGCCATCAGTGGGACAGCCGAAAGCACAGATACGCAGTATTTT; cdr3_aa: CAISGTAESTDTQYF
d_call: .; clone_size: .; v_call: TRBV29-1; j_call: TRBJ2-3; cdr3_nt: TGCAGCGTTGAAGGGGAGCCCCGGGCTCAGACGCAGTATTTT; cdr3_aa: CSVEGEPRAQTQYF
d_call: TRBD1; clone_size: many; v_call: TRBV5-6; j_call: TRBJ1-5; cdr3_nt: TGTGCCAGCAGCACAGGGACAGGGGATCAGCCCCAGCATTTT; cdr3_aa: CASSTGTGDQPQHF
d_call: .; clone_size: many; v_call: TRBV6-4; j_call: TRBJ2-3; cdr3_nt: TGTGCCAGCGGGGAGCTGGCCAGGAGGACAGATACGCAGTATTTT; cdr3_aa: CASGELARRTDTQYF
d_call: TRBD1; clone_size: few; v_call: TRBV12-5; j_call: TRBJ2-7; cdr3_nt: TGTGCTACCACCCCAGAGACAGGGCGCTCCTACGAGCAGTACTTC; cdr3_aa: CATTPETGRSYEQYF
d_call: TRBD1; clone_size: .; v_call: TRBV16; j_call: TRBJ2-7; cdr3_nt: TGTGCCAGCAGCCATGGGGGATTGGGACAGGGCGCCTACGAGCAGTACTTC; cdr3_aa: CASSHGGLGQGAYEQYF
d_call: .; clone_size: many; v_call: TRBV2; j_call: TRBJ2-1; cdr3_nt: TGTGCCAGCTCAGGGGCTAGCAGGAATGAGCAGTTCTTC; cdr3_aa: CASSGASRNEQFF
d_call: .; clone_size: .; v_call: TRBV5-1; j_call: TRBJ2-7; cdr3_nt: TGCGCCAGCAGCCAAGGGACACCTACCTACGAGCAGTACTTC; cdr3_aa: CASSQGTPTYEQYF
d_call: .; clone_size: few; v_call: TRBV12-5; j_call: TRBJ1-1; cdr3_nt: TGTGCTAGTGGGGGGGACTTAAACACTGAAGCTTTCTTT; cdr3_aa: CASGGDLNTEAFF
d_call: .; clone_size: .; v_call: TRBV27; j_call: TRBJ1-1; cdr3_nt: TGTGCCAGCAGTTCCCACGGGACATTGGGGAAAGCTTTCTTT; cdr3_aa: CASSSHGTLGKAFF
d_call: TRBD2; clone_size: .; v_call: TRBV7-9; j_call: TRBJ2-7; cdr3_nt: TGTGCCAGCAGGAAGAAAGGAAGCGGGACGGGACCCAGAGATACAATCTACGAGCAGTACTTC; cdr3_aa: CASRKKGSGTGPRDTIYEQYF
d_call: .; clone_size: few; v_call: TRBV25-1; j_call: TRBJ1-1; cdr3_nt: TGTGCCAGCAGTGAACAGGGCCCTGAAGCTTTCTTT; cdr3_aa: CASSEQGPEAFF
d_call: TRBD1; clone_size: few; v_call: TRBV9; j_call: TRBJ1-1; cdr3_nt: TGTGCCAGCAGCTTTTCCGGGACAGGGACCTTAAATGAAGCTTTCTTT; cdr3_aa: CASSFSGTGTLNEAFF
d_call: TRBD1; clone_size: few; v_call: TRBV4-2; j_call: TRBJ2-1; cdr3_nt: TGTGCCAGCAGCCCCCCTTATATGGGACAGGGGGCGTTTAATGAGCAGTTCTTC; cdr3_aa: CASSPPYMGQGAFNEQFF
d_call: TRBD2; clone_size: many; v_call: TRBV7-2; j_call: TRBJ2-3; cdr3_nt: TGTGCCAGCAGCCCGCCGGGACTAGCGGGCACAGATACGCAGTATTTT; cdr3_aa: CASSPPGLAGTDTQYF
d_call: TRBD1; clone_size: .; v_call: TRBV5-5; j_call: TRBJ2-2; cdr3_nt: TGTGCCAGCAGCCCGGGGACAGGATCCGGGGAGCTGGTTTTT; cdr3_aa: CASSPGTGSGELVF
d_call: .; clone_size: many; v_call: TRBV28; j_call: TRBJ2-2; cdr3_nt: TGTGCCAGCAGTTTGTCACAGGGAAACACCGGGGAGCTGTTTTTT; cdr3_aa: CASSLSQGNTGELFF
d_call: .; clone_size: .; v_call: TRBV18; j_call: TRBJ1-5; cdr3_nt: TGTGCCAGCCACGGTTCATATAGCAATCAGCCCCAGCATTTT; cdr3_aa: CASHGSYSNQPQHF
d_call: TRBD1; clone_size: few; v_call: TRBV24-1; j_call: TRBJ2-2; cdr3_nt: TGTGCCACCAGTGGTCTGACAACAGGGGACACCGGGGAGCTGTTTTTT; cdr3_aa: CATSGLTTGDTGELFF
d_call: .; clone_size: few; v_call: TRBV6-6; j_call: TRBJ2-2; cdr3_nt: TGTGCCAGCAGCCACTGGAACGGGGAGCTGTTTTTT; cdr3_aa: CASSHWNGELFF
d_call: TRBD2; clone_size: once; v_call: TRBV3-1; j_call: TRBJ2-5; cdr3_nt: TGTGCCAGCAGCCAAGATCTGGTAGCGGGACAAGAGACCCAGTACTTC; cdr3_aa: CASSQDLVAGQETQYF
d_call: .; clone_size: many; v_call: TRBV4-2; j_call: TRBJ1-6; cdr3_nt: TGTGCCAGCAGCCAAGCCCTGGGGAATTCACCCCTCCACTTT; cdr3_aa: CASSQALGNSPLHF
d_call: .; clone_size: many; v_call: TRBV27; j_call: TRBJ1-1; cdr3_nt: TGTGCCAGCCCAGGGGTGGTGGGGCCTGAAGCTTTCTTT; cdr3_aa: CASPGVVGPEAFF
d_call: .; clone_size: many; v_call: TRBV27; j_call: TRBJ2-7; cdr3_nt: TGTGCCAGCAGTTTCGGGGCTCGAGTGGAGCAGTACTTC; cdr3_aa: CASSFGARVEQYF
d_call: TRBD1; clone_size: many; v_call: TRBV15; j_call: TRBJ2-3; cdr3_nt: TGTGCCACCAGCAGGCAGGGGGCGGATACGCAGTATTTT; cdr3_aa: CATSRQGADTQYF
d_call: .; clone_size: many; v_call: TRBV7-9; j_call: TRBJ2-7; cdr3_nt: TGTGCCAGCAGCTGGCCGGGGAAGGTCGACGAGCAGTACTTC; cdr3_aa: CASSWPGKVDEQYF
d_call: .; clone_size: many; v_call: TRBV5-1; j_call: TRBJ2-1; cdr3_nt: TGCGCCAGCAGCGCCCTGACAACCTCAGTCCCCGAGCAGTTCTTC; cdr3_aa: CASSALTTSVPEQFF
d_call: TRBD2; clone_size: .; v_call: TRBV7-9; j_call: TRBJ2-1; cdr3_nt: TGTGCCAGCAGCTCCGGCCGGGGGGAGCGGGAAGGATACAATGAGCAGTTCTTC; cdr3_aa: CASSSGRGEREGYNEQFF
d_call: .; clone_size: .; v_call: TRBV5-1; j_call: TRBJ2-3; cdr3_nt: TGCGCCAGCAGCTTGCAAGGGCAGGGGATCACAGATACGCAGTATTTT; cdr3_aa: CASSLQGQGITDTQYF
d_call: .; clone_size: many; v_call: TRBV7-8; j_call: TRBJ2-5; cdr3_nt: TGTGCCAGCACCAAGGAGACCCAGTACTTC; cdr3_aa: CASTKETQYF
d_call: TRBD1; clone_size: .; v_call: TRBV4-3; j_call: TRBJ1-1; cdr3_nt: TGCGCCAGCAGCCAAACAGGGGGAGCGGCCACTGAAGCTTTCTTT; cdr3_aa: CASSQTGGAATEAFF
d_call: .; clone_size: few; v_call: TRBV5-5; j_call: TRBJ1-6; cdr3_nt: TGTGCCAGCAGCCCGGAAGGTGTCAGTGGGGTCCTCCACTTT; cdr3_aa: CASSPEGVSGVLHF
d_call: .; clone_size: .; v_call: TRBV29-1; j_call: TRBJ1-1; cdr3_nt: TGCAGCGCCGGGCGAATCAACACTGAAGCTTTCTTT; cdr3_aa: CSAGRINTEAFF
d_call: TRBD1; clone_size: many; v_call: TRBV6-2/TRBV6-3; j_call: TRBJ2-4; cdr3_nt: TGTGCCAGCAGTTTCAGACAGGGGAAAAACATTCAGTACTTC; cdr3_aa: CASSFRQGKNIQYF
d_call: .; clone_size: .; v_call: TRBV5-4; j_call: TRBJ2-3; cdr3_nt: TGTGCCAGCAGCTTCTTACCCGGCGGGGTTAGCACAGATACGCAGTATTTT; cdr3_aa: CASSFLPGGVSTDTQYF
d_call: .; clone_size: many; v_call: TRBV28; j_call: TRBJ2-4; cdr3_nt: TGTGCCAGCAGTTTAGCCGGGAGTGCCAAAAACATTCAGTACTTC; cdr3_aa: CASSLAGSAKNIQYF
d_call: TRBD2; clone_size: many; v_call: TRBV20-1; j_call: TRBJ2-7; cdr3_nt: TGCAGTGCGAGACCGGGACTAGGCACTAGCGAGCAGTACTTC; cdr3_aa: CSARPGLGTSEQYF